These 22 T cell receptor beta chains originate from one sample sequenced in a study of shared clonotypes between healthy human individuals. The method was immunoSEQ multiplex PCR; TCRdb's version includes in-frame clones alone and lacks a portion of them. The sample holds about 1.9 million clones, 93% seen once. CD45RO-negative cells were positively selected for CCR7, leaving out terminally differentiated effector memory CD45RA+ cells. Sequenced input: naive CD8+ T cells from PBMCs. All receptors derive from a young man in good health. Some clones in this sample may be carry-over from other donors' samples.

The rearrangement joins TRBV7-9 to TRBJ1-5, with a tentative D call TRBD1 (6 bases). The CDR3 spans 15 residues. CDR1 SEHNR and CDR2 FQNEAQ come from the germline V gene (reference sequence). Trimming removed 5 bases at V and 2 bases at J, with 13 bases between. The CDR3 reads CASSMGRGGNQPQHF. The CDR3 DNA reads TGTGCCAGCAGCATGGGCAGGGGAGGCAATCAGCCCCAGCATTTT.

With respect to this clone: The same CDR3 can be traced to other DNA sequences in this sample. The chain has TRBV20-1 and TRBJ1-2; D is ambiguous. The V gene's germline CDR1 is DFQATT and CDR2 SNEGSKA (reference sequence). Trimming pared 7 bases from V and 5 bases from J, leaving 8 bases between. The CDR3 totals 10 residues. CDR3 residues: CSVRDYGYTF. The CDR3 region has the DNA TGCAGTGTCCGGGATTATGGCTACACCTTC.

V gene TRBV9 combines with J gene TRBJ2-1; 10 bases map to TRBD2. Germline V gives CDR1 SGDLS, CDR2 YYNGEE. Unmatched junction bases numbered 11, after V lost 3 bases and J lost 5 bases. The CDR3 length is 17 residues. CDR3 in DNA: TGTGCCAGCAGCGAGTCCAAAGCGGGAGGGCCAGACAATGAGCAGTTCTTC. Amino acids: CASSESKAGGPDNEQFF.

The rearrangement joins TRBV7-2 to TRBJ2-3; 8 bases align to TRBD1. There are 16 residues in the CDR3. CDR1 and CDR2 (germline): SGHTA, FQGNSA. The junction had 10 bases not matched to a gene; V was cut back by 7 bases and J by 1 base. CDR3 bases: TGTGCCAGCACCATGGACAGGGCCCGAGGCACAGATACGCAGTATTTT. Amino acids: CASTMDRARGTDTQYF.

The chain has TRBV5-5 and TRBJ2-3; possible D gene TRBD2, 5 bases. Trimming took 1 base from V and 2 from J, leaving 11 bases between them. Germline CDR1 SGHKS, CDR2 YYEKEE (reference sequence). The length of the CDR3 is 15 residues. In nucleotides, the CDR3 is TGTGCCAGCAGCTTGTTCATCGGGGACACAGATACGCAGTATTTT. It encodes CASSLFIGDTDTQYF.

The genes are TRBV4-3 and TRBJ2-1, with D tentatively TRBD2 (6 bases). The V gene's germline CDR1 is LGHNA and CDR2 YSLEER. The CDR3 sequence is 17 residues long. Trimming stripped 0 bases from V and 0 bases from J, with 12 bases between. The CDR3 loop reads CASSQDPGESSYNEQFF. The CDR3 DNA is TGCGCCAGCAGCCAAGATCCGGGGGAGAGCTCCTACAATGAGCAGTTCTTC.

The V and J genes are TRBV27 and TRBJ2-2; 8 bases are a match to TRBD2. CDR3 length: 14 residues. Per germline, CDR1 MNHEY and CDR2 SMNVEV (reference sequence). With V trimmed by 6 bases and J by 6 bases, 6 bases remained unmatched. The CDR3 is CASSDGTRAGELFF. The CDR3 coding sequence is TGTGCCAGCAGCGATGGGACTAGAGCCGGGGAGCTGTTTTTT.

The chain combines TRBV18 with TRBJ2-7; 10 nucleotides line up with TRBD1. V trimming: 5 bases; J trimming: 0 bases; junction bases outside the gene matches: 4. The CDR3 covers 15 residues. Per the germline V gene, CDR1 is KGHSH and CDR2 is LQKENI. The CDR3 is CASSRDRGSSYEQYF. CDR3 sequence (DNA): TGTGCCAGCTCAAGGGACAGGGGAAGCTCCTACGAGCAGTACTTC.

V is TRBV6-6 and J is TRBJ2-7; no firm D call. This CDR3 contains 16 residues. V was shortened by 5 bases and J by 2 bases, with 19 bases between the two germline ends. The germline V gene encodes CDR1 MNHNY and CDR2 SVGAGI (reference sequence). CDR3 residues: CASSPRDGYETYEQYF. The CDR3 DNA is TGTGCCAGCAGTCCCCGAGACGGTTACGAGACCTACGAGCAGTACTTC.

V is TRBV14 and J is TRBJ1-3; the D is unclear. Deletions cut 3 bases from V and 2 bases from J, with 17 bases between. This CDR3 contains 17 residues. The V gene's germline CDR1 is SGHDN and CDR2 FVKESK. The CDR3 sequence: CASSQFGTMIPGNTIYF. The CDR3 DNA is TGTGCCAGCAGCCAGTTTGGTACTATGATACCTGGAAACACCATATATTTT. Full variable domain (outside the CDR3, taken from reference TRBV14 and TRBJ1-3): EAGVTQFPSHSVIEKGQTVTLRCDPISGHDNLYWYRRVMGKEIKFLLHFVKESKQDESGMPNNRFLAERTGGTYSTLKVQPAELEDSGVYFCASSQFGTMIPGNTIYFGEGSWLTVV.

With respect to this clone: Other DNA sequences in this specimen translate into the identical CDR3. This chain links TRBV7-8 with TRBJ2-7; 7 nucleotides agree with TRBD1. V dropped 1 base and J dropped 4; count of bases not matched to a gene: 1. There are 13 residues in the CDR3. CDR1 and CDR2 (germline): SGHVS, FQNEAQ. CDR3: CASSLGTGYEQYF. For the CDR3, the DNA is TGTGCCAGCAGCTTAGGGACAGGATACGAGCAGTACTTC.

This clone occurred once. CDR3 sequence: CASSLVGGRASSYEQYF. The CDR3 DNA follows: TGTGCCAGCAGCTTAGTCGGTGGGAGGGCCTCCTCCTACGAGCAGTACTTC. J is TRBJ2-7 and V is TRBV7-2; 7 positions match TRBD2. V dropped 1 base and J dropped 0; count of bases not matched to a gene: 9. The V gene's germline CDR1 is SGHTA and CDR2 FQGNSA. The CDR3 loop spans 17 amino acids. Together with reference TRBV7-2 and TRBJ2-7, the CDR3 gives the full variable domain: GAGVSQSPSNKVTEKGKDVELRCDPISGHTALYWYRQSLGQGLEFLIYFQGNSAPDKSGLPSDRFSAERTGGSVSTLTIQRTQQEDSAVYLCASSLVGGRASSYEQYFGPGTRLTVT.

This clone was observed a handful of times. CDR3 sequence reads: CASSLDLGTSGYTF. CDR3 sequence (DNA): TGTGCCAGCAGCTTAGATTTAGGAACCTCGGGCTACACCTTC. The V call is TRBV11-2, the J call TRBJ1-2, with D unclear. V lost 0 bases to trimming and J lost 8 bases, with 13 bases between them. The CDR3 contains 14 residues. The germline V gene has CDR1 SGHAT and CDR2 FQNNGV. Full variable domain (outside the CDR3, taken from reference TRBV11-2 and TRBJ1-2): EAGVAQSPRYKIIEKRQSVAFWCNPISGHATLYWYQQILGQGPKLLIQFQNNGVVDDSQLPKDRFSAERLKGVDSTLKIQPAKLEDSAVYLCASSLDLGTSGYTFGSGTRLTVV.

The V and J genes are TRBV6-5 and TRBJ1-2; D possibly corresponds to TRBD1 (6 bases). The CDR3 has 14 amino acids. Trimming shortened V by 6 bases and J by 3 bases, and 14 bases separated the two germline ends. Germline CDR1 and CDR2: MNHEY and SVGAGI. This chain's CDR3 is CASRSDSLYYGYTF. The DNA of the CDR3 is TGTGCCAGCAGATCGGACAGCCTCTACTATGGCTACACCTTC.

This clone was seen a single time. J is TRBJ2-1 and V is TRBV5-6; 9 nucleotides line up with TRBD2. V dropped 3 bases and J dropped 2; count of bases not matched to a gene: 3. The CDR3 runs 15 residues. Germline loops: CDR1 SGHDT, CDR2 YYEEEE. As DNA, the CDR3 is TGTGCCAGCAGCTCTAGCGGGAATCCCTACAATGAGCAGTTCTTC. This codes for CASSSSGNPYNEQFF.

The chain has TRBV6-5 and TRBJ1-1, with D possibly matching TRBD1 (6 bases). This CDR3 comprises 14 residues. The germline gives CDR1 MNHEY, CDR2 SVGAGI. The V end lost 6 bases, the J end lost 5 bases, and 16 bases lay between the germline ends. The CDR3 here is CASSHGGPATEAFF. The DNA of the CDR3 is TGTGCCAGCAGCCACGGGGGGCCGGCGACTGAAGCTTTCTTT.

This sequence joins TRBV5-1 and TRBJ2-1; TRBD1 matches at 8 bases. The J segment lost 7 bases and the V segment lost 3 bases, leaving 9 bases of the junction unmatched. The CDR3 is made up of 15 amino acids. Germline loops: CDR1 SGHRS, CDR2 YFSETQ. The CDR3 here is CASSSAQGAVNEQFF. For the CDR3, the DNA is TGCGCCAGCAGCTCCGCCCAGGGGGCTGTGAATGAGCAGTTCTTC.

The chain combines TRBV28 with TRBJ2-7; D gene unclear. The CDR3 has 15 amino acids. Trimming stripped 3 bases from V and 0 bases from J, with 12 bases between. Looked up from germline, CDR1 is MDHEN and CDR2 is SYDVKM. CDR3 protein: CASSLRSIHSYEQYF. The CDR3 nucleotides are TGTGCCAGCAGTTTGAGGTCTATTCACTCCTACGAGCAGTACTTC.

CDR3 sequence: CASSSRDRVPDTQYF. As DNA, the CDR3 is TGTGCCAGCAGCTCCCGGGACAGGGTTCCAGATACGCAGTATTTT. The chain recombines TRBV13 with TRBJ2-3, with 9 bases lining up with TRBD1. CDR3 size: 15 residues. V was pared by 4 bases and J by 4 bases, with 6 bases of the junction left unmatched. Germline-derived CDR1 and CDR2 are PRHDT and FYEKMQ (reference sequence).

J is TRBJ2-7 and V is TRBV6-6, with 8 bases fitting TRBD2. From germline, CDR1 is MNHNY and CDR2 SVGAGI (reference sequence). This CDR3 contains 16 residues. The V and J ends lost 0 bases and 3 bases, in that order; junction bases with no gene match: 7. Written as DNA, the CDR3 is TGTGCCAGCAGTTACTCAGTAGCGGGACCGAACTACGAGCAGTACTTC. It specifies CASSYSVAGPNYEQYF.

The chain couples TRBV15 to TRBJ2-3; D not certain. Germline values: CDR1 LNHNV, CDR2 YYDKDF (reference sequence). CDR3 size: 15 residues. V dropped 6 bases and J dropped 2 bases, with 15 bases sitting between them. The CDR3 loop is CATRARVGITDTQYF. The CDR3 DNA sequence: TGTGCCACCAGAGCGCGTGTCGGAATCACAGATACGCAGTATTTT.

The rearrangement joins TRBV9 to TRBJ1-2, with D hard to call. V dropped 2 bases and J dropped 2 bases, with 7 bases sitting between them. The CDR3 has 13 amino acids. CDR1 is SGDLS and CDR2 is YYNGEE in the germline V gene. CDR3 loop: CASSVAANYGYTF. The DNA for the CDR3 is TGTGCCAGCAGCGTGGCAGCAAACTATGGCTACACCTTC.